This entry features one TCR beta chain sequence. The antigen is undetermined. The CDR3 length is 12 residues. In germline, CDR1 is MNHEY, CDR2 SVGAGI. V was trimmed by 8 bases and J by 15 bases, leaving 20 bases between them. This sample was included in a study of T cell responses to AZD1222 COVID-19 vaccine. Generated by immunoSEQ multiplex PCR, the TCRdb table keeps only in-frame clones and is missing some. The sample carries about 110,000 clones, 70% to 90% recorded once. Study-wide results and caveats: A reported finding is that nearly half of spike-specific TCRs target unmutated variant regions.

The clonotype originates from an adult who received the AZD1222 COVID-19 vaccine. Sequences were derived from peripheral blood, sampled 28 days after the second AZD1222 dose. The gene calls are TRBV6-5 and TRBJ2-1, with D possibly matching TRBD1 (6 bases). CDR3 sequence reads: CASVGGPKGVFF. The CDR3 DNA sequence: TGTGCCAGCGTCGGTGGCCCCAAGGGGGTGTTCTTC.